The sequence of this T cell receptor (beta chain) was determined in a study of cytomegalovirus exposure and HLA in healthy donors. The study's findings and limits: One later analysis reportedly identified an Asian-associated ancestry cluster that showed fewer N-insertions than the approximately 700-donor mean. Later analysis showed TCR association rates varying by HLA locus, highest for DRB1 and lowest for HLA-C. Later analysis associated a missense DCLRE1C variant with TCR beta V- and J-gene trimming.

A remark on this clone: The antigen remains unidentified.

Primers: 60 Vbeta forward and 13 Jbeta reverse. Using immunoSEQ multiplex PCR, the repertoire was profiled, and TCRdb retains in-frame clones only, with some absent. The sample totals about 130,000 clones; its top ten clones hold roughly 2%. The V end lost 6 bases, the J end lost 2 bases, and 17 bases lay between the germline ends. Germline CDR1 and CDR2: MDHEN and SYDVKM. The CDR3 spans 17 residues. The TCR comes from a woman aged 55-69 years in good health and CMV-seronegative. The sequenced material came from PBMCs. The chain uses TRBV28 and TRBJ1-6; TRBD1 is a possible D gene (5 bases). The CDR3 sequence is CASSLGQGGPYNSPLHF. In nucleotides, the CDR3 is TGTGCCAGCAGCCTTGGGCAGGGAGGCCCCTATAATTCACCCCTCCACTTT.